This TCR beta chain was obtained from a study of neoadjuvant anti-PD-1 for oral cavity cancer. Study-wide context: Patients mostly received three to four biweekly nivolumab doses at 3 mg/kg before surgery. Around day 43, patients without progression received a fourth nivolumab dose before surgery.

Patients had newly diagnosed, untreated stage II-IVA oral cavity squamous cell carcinoma. This clone was detected once. CDR3 size: 15 residues. Germline CDR1 reads SGHTA; CDR2 reads FQGNSA. Trimming cost V 1 base and J 0 bases, with 6 bases left between them. Tumor libraries mostly used about 5.1 ug genomic DNA, two replicates each. Sequencing used immunoSEQ multiplex PCR; TCRdb keeps in-frame clones, though not all of them. The sample contains about 9,300 clones, around 63% of which appear only once. The source is a person between 35 and 79 years old with oral cavity squamous cell carcinoma. The material was tumor tissue, obtained before nivolumab (anti-PD-1) treatment. The rearrangement joins TRBV7-2 to TRBJ2-2; no firm D call. This chain's CDR3 is CASSLVLSNTGELFF. The CDR3, as DNA: TGTGCCAGCAGCTTAGTACTATCGAACACCGGGGAGCTGTTTTTT.